The text below deals with one T cell receptor beta chain. In germline, CDR1 is SGDLS, CDR2 YYNGEE. J gave up 4 bases and V 0 bases, and 2 bases lay outside the gene matches. The CDR3 runs 15 residues. Reverse transcription used roughly 0.5 to 1 ug RNA and random hexamers. In TCRdb, the immunoSEQ multiplex PCR reads were re-called with MiXCR into one record per CDR3 protein. The sample lists 100,000 to 150,000 distinct CDR3 sequences, around 94% occurring once. These data belong to a study of CD8 T cells in Susac syndrome. This sequence was found in a human donor with Susac syndrome. The chain carries TRBV9 and TRBJ2-4, with 9 nucleotides matching TRBD1. Sample: CD8+ T cells from PBMCs. In DNA, the CDR3 is TGTGCCAGCAGCGTAGAAGGGACAGGGAAAAACATTCAGTACTTC. Translated: CASSVEGTGKNIQYF.